This T cell receptor (beta chain) is drawn from a study of blood T cell repertoires in COVID-19 (TCRdb year 2020). Regarding the research as a whole: Samples covering the acute and convalescent phases of COVID-19 were provided by collaborators in the United States, Italy and Spain. The material from the prospective study consisted of cDNA or gDNA derived from T cells, B-cell-depleted T cells, or PBMCs. The dataset comprised deeply sampled blood TCRbeta repertoires from subjects exposed to, actively infected with, or recovered from COVID-19. The repertoires were released in a freely available public database intended as a resource for research on the immune response to SARS-CoV-2. Samples were obtained from the ongoing ImmuneRACE study (first 160 participants) and from over 1,000 subjects provided by 6 global collaborators. The sample metadata nearly always contained a de-identified subject ID, COVID-19 status, age in years and sex. Where HLA class I and class II types were available, the types were taken from metadata supplied by the sample provider, not from assay-based typing. Overall study results and their limits: Clinical and demographic metadata were provided uncurated, with the amount varying by source and participant.

The CDR3 sequence holds 13 residues, the cysteine and phenylalanine included. Kept here is only the CDR3 DNA, which spans 39 bases and is read in frame from base 1. CDR1 and CDR2 (SGHAT, FQNNGV) derive from the germline V gene. The germline V end is reduced by 3 bases and the J end by 5 bases; junction bases left unmatched: 1. Comment on this clone: Its target antigen remains unknown. No base quality values were provided; no much bigger clone lies one nucleotide off.

One collaborating source in Seattle enrolled patients while the patients were actively infected and followed the patients over time throughout the course of disease. Collaborating institutions collected whole blood in K2EDTA tubes following their own protocols. For TCRbeta analysis, collaborators shipped samples as frozen whole blood, isolated PBMCs, or DNA extracted from either of those sample types. The immunoSEQ Assay, a bias-controlled multiplex PCR, was used to amplify TCRbeta CDR3 regions from genomic DNA. As for the original processing: The number of nucleated cells in each sample was estimated from the amplification of reference gene primers within the assay. Sequence reads were collapsed and filtered to measure the absolute abundance of every unique TCRbeta CDR3 rearrangement. Productive Simpson clonality was computed per sample as the square root of Simpson's diversity index over productive rearrangements. TCRdb's version of the immuneACCESS table is confined to in-frame rearrangements and falls short of the full clone set. An unresolved V gene accounts for under half of the shortfall where checked; the remainder is of unknown origin. The V and J calls and clone size are taken from that table; D and trimming were inferred from the DNA. This sample is represented by roughly 100,000 clones; over 65% of them were singletons. 6% to 6.5% of the sample belongs to the ten largest clones.

Sequencing was done on a sample of peripheral blood. This TCR was sampled from a man at least 80 years old with COVID-19, enrolled during active disease. This sequence uses TRBV11-2 and TRBJ1-2; a stretch of 9 junction bases matches TRBD1. The sequenced DNA: TGTGCCAGCAGCTTGGACAGGGGTTATGGCTACACCTTC. It specifies CASSLDRGYGYTF.